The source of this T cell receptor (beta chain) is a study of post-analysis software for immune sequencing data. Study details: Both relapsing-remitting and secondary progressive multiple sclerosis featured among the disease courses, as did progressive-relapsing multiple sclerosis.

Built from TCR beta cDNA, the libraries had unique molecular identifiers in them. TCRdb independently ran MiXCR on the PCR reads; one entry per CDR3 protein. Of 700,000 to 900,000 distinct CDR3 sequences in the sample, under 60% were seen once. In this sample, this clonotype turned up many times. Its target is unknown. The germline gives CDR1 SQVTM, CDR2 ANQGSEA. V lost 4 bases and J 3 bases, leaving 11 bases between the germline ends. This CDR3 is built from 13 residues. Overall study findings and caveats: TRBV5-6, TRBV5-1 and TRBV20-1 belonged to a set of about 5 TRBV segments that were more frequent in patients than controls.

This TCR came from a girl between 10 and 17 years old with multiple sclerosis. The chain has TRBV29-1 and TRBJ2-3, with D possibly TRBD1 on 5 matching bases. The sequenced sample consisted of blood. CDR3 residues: CSVATGLTDTQYF. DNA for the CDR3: TGCAGCGTTGCTACAGGCCTGACAGATACGCAGTATTTT.